One and the same sample provided the 17 T cell receptor beta chains below, sequenced in a study of blood T cell repertoires in COVID-19. The method was immunoSEQ multiplex PCR; TCRdb's version includes in-frame clones alone and lacks a portion of them. The table lists about 220,000 clones, under 90% of them singletons, with less than 4% in the top ten. Source material: peripheral blood. These receptors all come from a woman aged 80 or older with acute or convalescent COVID-19.

This clone appeared a single time. The chain recombines TRBV7-9 with TRBJ1-2; 7 bases align to TRBD1. This CDR3 is 16 amino acids long. V was clipped by 5 bases and J by 1 base; unmatched bases: 10. Germline-derived CDR1 and CDR2 are SEHNR and FQNEAQ (reference sequence). CDR3: CASSPTRNRGNYGYTF. The CDR3 nucleotides read TGTGCCAGCAGCCCAACACGGAACAGGGGTAACTATGGCTACACCTTC.

This chain uses TRBV27 with TRBJ1-1; D possibly corresponds to TRBD1 (5 bases). Deletions cut 5 bases from V and 3 bases from J, with 10 bases between. This CDR3 region has 13 residues. Germline CDR1 reads MNHEY; CDR2 reads SMNVEV (reference sequence). The CDR3, as DNA: TGTGCCAGCAGTCCCCAGGGCTACACTGAAGCTTTCTTT. Its protein product is CASSPQGYTEAFF.

This chain connects TRBV15 to TRBJ2-2; weak D call: TRBD2 (6 bases). Trimming cost V 1 base and J 7 bases, with 22 bases left between them. Germline V gene lookup returns CDR1 LNHNV and CDR2 YYDKDF (reference sequence). The CDR3 is made up of 18 amino acids. CDR3 protein: CATSRAGTLGVRGGELFF. DNA of the CDR3: TGTGCCACCAGCAGAGCAGGGACTCTAGGAGTCCGCGGCGGGGAGCTGTTTTTT.

The count of this clone is one. The CDR3 sequence: CASGATVRNTGELFF. Here the CDR3 DNA reads TGTGCTAGTGGGGCGACAGTTCGGAACACCGGGGAGCTGTTTTTT. This rearrangement joins TRBV12-5 to TRBJ2-2; D might be TRBD1 (5 bases). The CDR3 covers 15 residues. Per the germline V gene, CDR1 is LGHNT and CDR2 is FRNRAP. The ends were cut back, 6 bases at V and 1 base at J, with 12 bases in the middle.

This clone showed up just a few times. The gene calls are TRBV13 and TRBJ1-3; D not certain. The CDR3 contains 14 residues. From germline, CDR1 is PRHDT and CDR2 FYEKMQ (reference sequence). V lost 3 bases to trimming and J lost 0 bases, with 6 bases between them. CDR3 DNA: TGTGCCAGCAGCTTCAGAAGCTCTGGAAACACCATATATTTT. Translating it yields CASSFRSSGNTIYF. Together with reference TRBV13 and TRBJ1-3, the CDR3 gives the full variable domain: AAGVIQSPRHLIKEKRETATLKCYPIPRHDTVYWYQQGPGQDPQFLISFYEKMQSDKGSIPDRFSAQQFSDYHSELNMSSLELGDSALYFCASSFRSSGNTIYFGEGSWLTVV.

V usage is TRBV23-1 and J usage is TRBJ2-3; 10 positions agree with TRBD2. TRBV23-1 is marked as an open reading frame, function uncertain. Trimming removed 2 bases from V and 2 bases from J; junction bases left unmatched: 4. The CDR3 is 16 amino acids. DNA for the CDR3: TGCGCCAGCAGTCAAAAGGGACTAGCGAACACAGATACGCAGTATTTT. Translated: CASSQKGLANTDTQYF.

As concerns this clone: The identical CDR3 is also encoded by other nucleotide sequences in the sample. V gene TRBV5-4 combines with J gene TRBJ2-7, with 9 bases identical to TRBD1. This CDR3 region has 15 residues. Germline lookup yields CDR1 SGHNT and CDR2 YYREEE (reference sequence). Trimming at V came to 0 bases and at J to 1 base, leaving 2 bases not matched to a gene. CDR3 DNA sequence: TGTGCCAGCAGCTTGGGGGGGACAGGGTCCTACGAGCAGTACTTC. It encodes CASSLGGTGSYEQYF.

This clone was seen a single time. The rearrangement uses TRBV5-4 and TRBJ1-2; TRBD1 matches at 8 bases. V dropped 4 bases and J dropped 8; count of bases not matched to a gene: 10. The CDR3 length is 14 residues. Germline-derived CDR1 and CDR2 are SGHNT and YYREEE (reference sequence). The chain's CDR3 is CASSTDRESLGYTF. The DNA for the CDR3 is TGTGCCAGCAGCACGGACAGGGAGAGTTTGGGCTACACCTTC.

The chain carries TRBV28 and TRBJ1-5; D unresolved. The CDR3 runs to 14 residues. Germline V gene data show CDR1 as MDHEN and CDR2 as SYDVKM. The V end lost 7 bases, the J end lost 3 bases, and 13 bases lay between the germline ends. The CDR3 protein is CASTAPGYNQPQHF. In DNA, the CDR3 is TGTGCCAGCACCGCCCCGGGTTACAATCAGCCCCAGCATTTT.

This clone has only one observation. This chain uses TRBV27 with TRBJ2-5, with TRBD1 matching over 10 bases. V was pared by 3 bases and J by 5 bases, with 6 bases of the junction left unmatched. CDR3 length equals 15 residues. Germline CDR1 and CDR2: MNHEY and SMNVEV (reference sequence). The CDR3 sequence: CASSFRTGGDETQYF. As DNA, the CDR3 is TGTGCCAGCAGTTTTAGGACAGGGGGAGATGAGACCCAGTACTTC.

This chain joins TRBV6-5 and TRBJ1-2, with D perhaps matching TRBD1 (5 bases). Germline values: CDR1 MNHEY, CDR2 SVGAGI. This CDR3 contains 15 residues. With 4 bases removed from V and 2 bases from J, the gap between germline ends came to 14 bases. The CDR3 coding sequence is TGTGCCAGCAGTTCGGGCGGCGGGGGAAACTATGGCTACACCTTC. Translated: CASSSGGGGNYGYTF.

The chain uses TRBV7-9 and TRBJ2-2; D gene ambiguous. Germline V lookup: CDR1 SEHNR, CDR2 FQNEAQ (reference sequence). The CDR3 length is 12 residues. Trimming left V 5 bases short and J 7 bases short, with 8 bases between. CDR3 sequence: CASSLIDGELFF. CDR3 nucleotides: TGTGCCAGCAGCCTAATCGACGGGGAGCTGTTTTTT.

The chain employs TRBV3-1 (or the pseudogene TRBV3-2) and TRBJ1-4; D is ambiguous. Germline V gene sequence: CDR1 LGHDT, CDR2 YNNKEL (reference sequence). CDR3 length equals 12 residues. With 5 bases removed from V and 8 bases from J, the gap between germline ends came to 9 bases. This CDR3 is CASSSVVEKLFF. The CDR3, as DNA: TGTGCCAGCAGCTCGGTAGTCGAAAAACTGTTTTTT.

The genes are TRBV7-8 and TRBJ2-7; no clear D gene. Germline CDR1 and CDR2: SGHVS and FQNEAQ. The CDR3 runs to 13 residues. Trimming stripped 7 bases from V and 2 bases from J, with 12 bases between. The CDR3 nucleotides are TGTGCCAGCACCTTCAACTACGCCTACGAGCAGTACTTC. Protein sequence: CASTFNYAYEQYF.

The chain recombines TRBV6-5 with TRBJ1-5; tentatively, D is TRBD1 (5 bases). In germline, CDR1 is MNHEY, CDR2 SVGAGI. Deletions cut 6 bases from V and 5 bases from J, with 11 bases between. This CDR3 region has 13 residues. The CDR3 sequence: CASRQTDYQPQHF. The DNA for the CDR3 is TGTGCCAGCAGGCAGACAGACTATCAGCCCCAGCATTTT.

The chain combines TRBV10-3 with TRBJ1-2, with 8 bases identical to TRBD1. CDR1 and CDR2 from the germline V gene are ENHRY and SYGVKD. CDR3 length: 16 amino acids. J was trimmed by 3 bases and V by 4 bases; bases with no gene match: 10. CDR3 coding DNA: TGTGCCATCAGTGGTAGCAGGGGGCAGGAGGACTATGGCTACACCTTC. As protein: CAISGSRGQEDYGYTF.

This clone was observed once. This chain joins TRBV7-9 and TRBJ1-4; tentative D call: TRBD1 (6 bases). The CDR3 loop spans 16 amino acids. Trimming took off 1 base at V and 7 bases at J, with 16 bases between the two ends. Germline values: CDR1 SEHNR, CDR2 FQNEAQ (reference sequence). Here the CDR3 reads CASSLGLGDTSEKLFF. The CDR3 DNA reads as TGTGCCAGCAGCTTAGGCCTCGGGGACACAAGTGAAAAACTGTTTTTT.